A single sample is the source of the 3 T cell receptor beta chains below, sequenced in a study of T-cell reconstitution after alpha-beta-depleted transplantation in children. Researchers prepared the TCRbeta library using unique molecular identifiers, the study reports. Via MiXCR, TCRdb re-called the PCR reads, giving one row per CDR3 protein. Among about 200,000 distinct CDR3 sequences listed, just under 6.5% were seen once. This sample comprised PBMCs, obtained before TCRalphabeta/CD19-depleted stem cell transplant. Receptors were obtained from a girl in the first two years of life with combined immunodeficiency, due to receive a stem cell transplant.

This clonotype was seen more than once but under ten times. J is TRBJ1-5 and V is TRBV4-1; weak D call: TRBD1 (6 bases). Germline V gene sequence: CDR1 MGHRA, CDR2 YSYEKL. V was shortened by 3 bases and J by 6 bases, with 15 bases between the two germline ends. This CDR3 has 15 amino acids. The CDR3 loop is CASSQRPGASQPQHF. CDR3 nucleotides: TGCGCCAGCAGCCAGAGACCGGGGGCGAGTCAGCCCCAGCATTTT.

This clonotype was recorded a few times. V and J are TRBV20-1 and TRBJ2-1; D unclear. V lost 8 bases, J lost 4 bases, and 21 bases lay in between. CDR1 DFQATT and CDR2 SNEGSKA come from the germline V gene (reference sequence). The CDR3 has 15 residues. This CDR3 reads CSTIPNSVYYNEQFF. CDR3 nucleotide sequence: TGCAGTACAATCCCCAACTCCGTTTATTACAATGAGCAGTTCTTC.

With respect to this clonotype: This could be a read error, since a much larger clone is one nucleotide away. The V gene is TRBV12-3 or TRBV12-4, the J gene TRBJ1-2, with D hard to call. V lost 2 bases, J lost 10 bases, and 14 bases lay in between. The length of the CDR3 is 13 residues. CDR3 protein: CASSLSAFGDYTF. The CDR3 nucleotides are TGTGCCAGCAGTTTATCAGCCTTCGGTGACTACACCTTC.